Listed here are 27 T cell receptor beta chains from one sample, sequenced in a study of control samples from healthy donors and cancer patients. The protocol was immunoSEQ multiplex PCR, while the TCRdb copy is restricted to in-frame clones and leaves out a portion. The sample includes about 130,000 clones, around 93% of them seen just once. Material for sequencing was blood. These receptors all stem from a woman in her forties or fifties in good health.

The chain has TRBV5-6 and TRBJ2-7, with D unresolved. Per germline, CDR1 SGHDT and CDR2 YYEEEE. V lost 0 bases to trimming and J lost 0 bases, with 1 base between them. The CDR3 sequence is 12 residues long. Here the CDR3 reads CASSLVSYEQYF. For the CDR3, the DNA is TGTGCCAGCAGCTTGGTCTCCTACGAGCAGTACTTC.

This rearrangement joins TRBV19 to TRBJ1-1, with D unresolved. Trimming cost V 5 bases and J 1 base, with 8 bases left between them. Germline CDR1 reads LNHDA; CDR2 reads SQIVND (reference sequence). The CDR3 runs to 13 residues. As DNA, the CDR3 is TGTGCCAGTAGTTTAAATGAGAACACTGAAGCTTTCTTT. Protein: CASSLNENTEAFF.

The rearrangement uses TRBV5-1 and TRBJ2-7; the match to TRBD2 covers 9 bases. This CDR3 is built from 15 residues. Germline lookup yields CDR1 SGHRS and CDR2 YFSETQ. V dropped 4 bases and J dropped 0; count of bases not matched to a gene: 5. The CDR3 sequence is CASSTSSGASYEQYF. The CDR3 coding sequence is TGCGCCAGCAGCACCTCTAGCGGGGCCTCCTACGAGCAGTACTTC.

This rearrangement joins TRBV28 to TRBJ1-2; maybe TRBD1 (6 bases). The CDR3 sequence is 15 residues long. Trimming took off 4 bases at V and 5 bases at J, with 17 bases between the two ends. Germline assignment: CDR1 MDHEN and CDR2 SYDVKM. The CDR3 region has the DNA TGTGCCAGCAGTTCTCCAGGGCGGACAGCTTATGGCTACACCTTC. This gives the protein CASSSPGRTAYGYTF.

V is TRBV6-5 and J is TRBJ1-5; D perhaps matches TRBD1 (6 bases). Germline V gives CDR1 MNHEY, CDR2 SVGAGI. V shed 6 bases and J shed 2 bases, with 8 bases lying between them. The CDR3 is 13 residues long. The CDR3 region is CASSRQGNQPQHF. CDR3 nucleotide sequence: TGTGCCAGCAGCCGACAGGGCAATCAGCCCCAGCATTTT.

The chain combines TRBV29-1 with TRBJ2-3; D perhaps matches TRBD2 (6 bases). There are 13 residues in the CDR3. Trimming took off 2 bases at V and 2 bases at J, with 8 bases between the two ends. Germline V gene lookup returns CDR1 SQVTM and CDR2 ANQGSEA. The CDR3 loop reads CSVELAHTDTQYF. DNA of the CDR3: TGCAGCGTTGAACTAGCGCACACAGATACGCAGTATTTT.

J is TRBJ1-2 and V is TRBV30; TRBD1 is a possible D gene (6 bases). Trimming took off 4 bases at V and 4 bases at J, with 19 bases between the two ends. The CDR3 sequence is 15 residues long. Germline CDR1 reads GTSNPN; CDR2 reads SVGIG (reference sequence). The CDR3 nucleotides read TGTGCCTGGATGGAGGGTCGGGGGCGGACCTATGGCTACACCTTC. It specifies CAWMEGRGRTYGYTF.

V and J are TRBV29-1 and TRBJ1-2; 9 bases are shared with TRBD1. The CDR3 consists of 13 residues. Germline assignment: CDR1 SQVTM and CDR2 ANQGSEA. V gave up 4 bases and J gave up 5 bases; unmatched junction bases: 5. CDR3 residues: CSVVTGTGYGYTF. DNA for the CDR3: TGCAGCGTTGTCACCGGGACAGGGTATGGCTACACCTTC.

This rearrangement joins TRBV9 to TRBJ2-1, with 9 bases aligning to TRBD2. CDR3 size: 18 residues. CDR1 is SGDLS and CDR2 is YYNGEE in the germline V gene. The V gene end was trimmed by 0 bases and the J gene end by 5 bases; junction bases not matched to a gene: 12. DNA for the CDR3: TGTGCCAGCAGCGTAGTGGGGCTAGCGGGATACTTAGACAATGAGCAGTTCTTC. It specifies CASSVVGLAGYLDNEQFF.

This chain joins TRBV27 and TRBJ1-2, with D tentatively TRBD1 (5 bases). This CDR3 spans 18 amino acids. With 0 bases removed from V and 7 bases from J, the gap between germline ends came to 24 bases. The germline V gene has CDR1 MNHEY and CDR2 SMNVEV (reference sequence). This CDR3 reads CASSLSMSGRSYRGGYTF. The CDR3 bases are TGTGCCAGCAGTTTATCAATGTCGGGGCGCTCTTATCGGGGTGGCTACACCTTC.

The rearrangement links TRBV28 to TRBJ1-1, with D uncertain. With 2 bases removed from V and 1 base from J, the gap between germline ends came to 5 bases. The CDR3 has 13 amino acids. Germline V lookup: CDR1 MDHEN, CDR2 SYDVKM. The CDR3 region is CASSLVRNTEAFF. Here the CDR3 DNA reads TGTGCCAGCAGTTTAGTCAGGAACACTGAAGCTTTCTTT.

The V gene is TRBV30, the J gene TRBJ2-3; D possibly uses TRBD1 or TRBD2 (5 bases each). In germline, CDR1 is GTSNPN, CDR2 SVGIG (reference sequence). The V gene lost 4 bases and the J gene lost 3 bases, with 17 bases spanning the gap. The CDR3 is 15 residues long. CDR3 DNA: TGTGCCTGGACAAGGATGGGGACCTCAACAGATACGCAGTATTTT. This encodes CAWTRMGTSTDTQYF. The full variable domain, its missing parts supplied by reference TRBV30 and TRBJ2-3, is SQTIHQWPATLVQPVGSPLSLECTVEGTSNPNLYWYRQAAGRGLQLLFYSVGIGQISSEVPQNLSASRPQDRQFILSSKKLLLSDSGFYLCAWTRMGTSTDTQYFGPGTRLTVL.

The genes are TRBV19 and TRBJ2-1; D not resolved. Germline-derived CDR1 and CDR2 are LNHDA and SQIVND (reference sequence). Trimming took off 5 bases at V and 0 bases at J, with 8 bases between the two ends. The CDR3 is 14 residues long. The CDR3: CASSPQSSYNEQFF. The DNA of the CDR3 is TGTGCCAGTAGTCCCCAGAGCTCCTACAATGAGCAGTTCTTC.

The genes are TRBV19 and TRBJ1-6, with 8 bases that match TRBD1. Losses at the gene ends were 5 bases for V and 0 bases for J; bases not matched to a gene: 9. Germline V gives CDR1 LNHDA, CDR2 SQIVND (reference sequence). The CDR3 runs 18 residues. CDR3: CASSAGTGLISYNSPLHF. As DNA, the CDR3 is TGTGCCAGTAGTGCCGGGACAGGCCTTATCTCCTATAATTCACCCCTCCACTTT. Complete variable domain (other parts from reference TRBV19 and TRBJ1-6): DGGITQSPKYLFRKEGQNVTLSCEQNLNHDAMYWYRQDPGQGLRLIYYSQIVNDFQKGDIAEGYSVSREKKESFPLTVTSAQKNPTAFYLCASSAGTGLISYNSPLHFGNGTRLTVT.

This clone was found once. V gene TRBV5-4 combines with J gene TRBJ2-7; 10 bases are a match to TRBD1. CDR1 is SGHNT and CDR2 is YYREEE in the germline V gene (reference sequence). Trimming at V came to 8 bases and at J to 8 bases, leaving 10 bases not matched to a gene. This CDR3 is built from 13 residues. The DNA for the CDR3 is TGTGCCAGTAAGATCGGGACAGGGGAGAAGCAGTACTTC. Translating it yields CASKIGTGEKQYF.

The chain combines TRBV27 with TRBJ2-7; TRBD1 or TRBD2 may be the D gene (6 bases each). Between the trimmed V and J ends, which lost 5 bases and 6 bases, there was a span of 11 bases. The CDR3 contains 12 residues. Germline V lookup: CDR1 MNHEY, CDR2 SMNVEV (reference sequence). The CDR3 spells CASSARGLEQYF. The CDR3 DNA follows: TGTGCCAGCAGTGCTCGGGGGCTCGAGCAGTACTTC.

The rearrangement uses TRBV5-4 and TRBJ2-5, with D hard to call. The CDR3 has 13 amino acids. Germline loops: CDR1 SGHNT, CDR2 YYREEE (reference sequence). The V end was cut by 4 bases, the J end by 3 bases, with 10 bases between. The CDR3 bases are TGTGCCAGCAGCGGCGCTAGGGAAGAGACCCAGTACTTC. Translation: CASSGAREETQYF.

The chain is built from TRBV5-1 and TRBJ2-7; 9 bases match TRBD2. V shed 4 bases and J 2 bases; nucleotides not matched to a gene: 7. The CDR3 is 15 residues long. From germline, CDR1 is SGHRS and CDR2 YFSETQ. CDR3 amino acids: CASSGLAGATYEQYF. DNA of the CDR3: TGCGCCAGCAGCGGATTAGCGGGGGCTACCTACGAGCAGTACTTC.

This chain connects TRBV5-6 to TRBJ1-2; D not resolved. CDR1 and CDR2 from the germline V gene are SGHDT and YYEEEE. The V end was cut by 0 bases, the J end by 0 bases, with 15 bases between. CDR3 size: 17 residues. CDR3 in amino acids: CASSLEEMPATNYGYTF. The CDR3 bases are TGTGCCAGCAGCTTGGAGGAGATGCCTGCTACTAACTATGGCTACACCTTC.

This sequence joins TRBV30 and TRBJ1-5; D is uncertain. The ends were cut back, 2 bases at V and 4 bases at J, with 9 bases in the middle. The CDR3 is made up of 13 amino acids. Looked up from germline, CDR1 is GTSNPN and CDR2 is SVGIG (reference sequence). The chain's CDR3 is CAWSPDTNQPQHF. As DNA, the CDR3 is TGTGCCTGGAGTCCCGACACGAATCAGCCCCAGCATTTT.

The V and J genes are TRBV12-3 or TRBV12-4 and TRBJ2-2, with D uncertain. V dropped 6 bases and J dropped 7 bases, with 6 bases sitting between them. The CDR3 consists of 11 residues. In DNA, the CDR3 is TGTGCCAGCAGCCCGATCGGGGAGCTGTTTTTT. Translated, it gives CASSPIGELFF.

The chain carries TRBV6-2 or TRBV6-3 and TRBJ1-6; 8 bases align to TRBD1. The J segment lost 10 bases and the V segment lost 6 bases, leaving 14 bases of the junction unmatched. The germline V gene encodes CDR1 MNHEY and CDR2 SVGEGT. The CDR3 loop spans 16 amino acids. CDR3 sequence reads: CASSPYGQGGSSPLHF. The CDR3 nucleotides read TGTGCCAGCAGCCCTTACGGACAGGGAGGAAGCTCACCCCTCCACTTT.

The chain couples TRBV11-3 to TRBJ2-5; the D is unclear. V was clipped by 0 bases and J by 7 bases, with 6 bases between them. Germline CDR1 and CDR2: SGHNT and YENEEA. This CDR3 has 12 amino acids. CDR3: CASSLDGGTQYF. CDR3 sequence (DNA): TGTGCCAGCAGCTTAGATGGTGGGACCCAGTACTTC.

The chain couples TRBV9 to TRBJ2-6; D unclear. Germline V gene lookup returns CDR1 SGDLS and CDR2 YYNGEE. There are 15 residues in the CDR3. Trimming shortened V by 0 bases and J by 0 bases, and 4 bases separated the two germline ends. CDR3 residues: CASSVDGSGANVLTF. The CDR3, as DNA: TGTGCCAGCAGCGTAGATGGCTCTGGGGCCAACGTCCTGACTTTC. The full variable domain, with the rest looked up from reference TRBV9 and TRBJ2-6, is DSGVTQTPKHLITATGQRVTLRCSPRSGDLSVYWYQQSLDQGLQFLIQYYNGEERAKGNILERFSAQQFPDLHSELNLSSLELGDSALYFCASSVDGSGANVLTFGAGSRLTVL.

This clone was observed a handful of times. The chain employs TRBV4-1 and TRBJ1-5, with TRBD1 matching over 9 bases. Trimming took 3 bases from V and 7 from J; bases not matched to a gene: 7. CDR1 and CDR2 from the germline V gene are MGHRA and YSYEKL. The CDR3 runs 15 residues. The DNA for the CDR3 is TGCGCCAGCAGCCAGTACCGGACAGGGGCCCAGCCCCAGCATTTT. It codes for CASSQYRTGAQPQHF.

The chain recombines TRBV25-1 with TRBJ2-2, with a tentative D call TRBD1 (5 bases). V was trimmed by 5 bases and J by 1 base, leaving 11 bases between them. CDR1 is MGHDK, CDR2 SYGVNS, per germline. The CDR3 consists of 15 residues. CDR3 in amino acids: CASSSRTLNTGELFF. CDR3 sequence (DNA): TGTGCCAGCAGTAGCCGGACACTGAACACCGGGGAGCTGTTTTTT.

This clone was detected once. The V call is TRBV7-6, the J call TRBJ1-5, with 7 bases that match TRBD1. V lost 4 bases, J lost 6 bases, and 9 bases stayed unmatched. The germline V gene has CDR1 SGHVS and CDR2 FNYEAQ. This CDR3 is 15 amino acids long. CDR3 nucleotides: TGTGCCAGCAGCTCCTCAGGGGGTTCAAGTCAGCCCCAGCATTTT. Its protein is CASSSSGGSSQPQHF.